What follows are 11 T cell receptor beta chains derived from one specimen sequenced in a study of control samples from healthy donors and cancer patients. TCRdb's table, derived via immunoSEQ multiplex PCR, lists solely in-frame clones and lacks some. The sample shows about 140,000 clones, 94% of them seen only once. The specimen sequenced was blood. These receptors all stem from a middle-aged man in good health.

This chain joins TRBV27 and TRBJ1-5; weak D call: TRBD1 (5 bases). CDR3 length: 12 amino acids. CDR1 is MNHEY, CDR2 SMNVEV, per germline (reference sequence). Trimming stripped 5 bases from V and 4 bases from J, with 6 bases between. CDR3 bases: TGTGCCAGCAGTGGGGGAAATCAGCCCCAGCATTTT. Translation: CASSGGNQPQHF.

Here the CDR3 reads CASSQDLETGRNQPQHF. The CDR3 nucleotides read TGTGCCAGCAGCCAAGATCTGGAGACCGGTAGGAATCAGCCCCAGCATTTT. The chain uses TRBV4-2 and TRBJ1-5; D ambiguous. V lost 0 bases to trimming and J lost 4 bases, with 16 bases between them. CDR1 and CDR2 from the germline V gene are LGHNA and YNFKEQ. This CDR3 comprises 17 residues.

The chain couples TRBV3-1 (or the pseudogene TRBV3-2) to TRBJ2-7; a weak D match, TRBD1 (6 bases). From germline, CDR1 is LGHDT and CDR2 YNNKEL (reference sequence). V gave up 4 bases and J gave up 0 bases, with 10 bases separating them. The CDR3 sequence is 14 residues long. The CDR3 region is CASSRGQYSYEQYF. The DNA of the CDR3 is TGTGCCAGCAGCCGCGGACAGTACTCCTACGAGCAGTACTTC.

This rearrangement joins TRBV2 to TRBJ2-1, with 13 nucleotides matching TRBD2. J was trimmed by 5 bases and V by 6 bases; bases with no gene match: 4. This CDR3 contains 15 residues. Germline loops: CDR1 SNHLY, CDR2 FYNNEI. The CDR3 nucleotides are TGTGCCAGCAGGAGACTAGCGGGAGGTGACAATGAGCAGTTCTTC. Translated, it gives CASRRLAGGDNEQFF.

The chain joins TRBV6-6 to TRBJ2-2, with D tentatively TRBD1 (5 bases). The CDR3 runs to 15 residues. V was pared by 2 bases and J by 3 bases, with 10 bases between. Germline V gene lookup returns CDR1 MNHNY and CDR2 SVGAGI (reference sequence). CDR3 loop: CASSYKGWDTGELFF. The CDR3 nucleotides are TGTGCCAGCAGTTACAAGGGGTGGGACACCGGGGAGCTGTTTTTT.

The chain combines TRBV6-4 with TRBJ1-4, with a weak D call TRBD1 (6 bases). V lost 0 bases and J 11 bases, leaving 13 bases between the germline ends. Germline CDR1 is MRHNA and CDR2 is SNTAGT. The CDR3 is 14 residues long. In DNA form, the CDR3 reads TGTGCCAGCAGTGACTCGGTAACAGGGAGTAAACTGTTTTTT. Translated: CASSDSVTGSKLFF.

The rearrangement uses TRBV11-2 and TRBJ2-3; 7 bases line up with TRBD1. Trimming cost V 1 base and J 5 bases; bases outside gene matches: 3. Looked up from germline, CDR1 is SGHAT and CDR2 is FQNNGV. There are 14 residues in the CDR3. The chain's CDR3 is CASSLAPGGDTQYF. The CDR3 nucleotides are TGTGCCAGCAGCTTAGCCCCAGGGGGAGATACGCAGTATTTT.

The CDR3 reads CAISEGRDRANNEQFF. The CDR3 DNA reads TGTGCCATCAGTGAGGGGAGGGACAGGGCAAACAATGAGCAGTTCTTC. The genes are TRBV10-3 and TRBJ2-1, with TRBD1 matching 9 bases. Germline CDR1 is ENHRY and CDR2 is SYGVKD. V shed 2 bases, J shed 5 bases, and the junction held 7 bases outside the gene matches. The CDR3 sequence is 16 residues long.

This clone appeared once. The chain is built from TRBV2 and TRBJ2-7; 7 bases map to TRBD1. Germline CDR1 SNHLY, CDR2 FYNNEI. V was pared by 6 bases and J by 2 bases, with 10 bases of the junction left unmatched. The CDR3 runs to 15 residues. In nucleotides, the CDR3 is TGTGCCAGCAGGCGAGACAGGGCTGGCACCTACGAGCAGTACTTC. Translating gives CASRRDRAGTYEQYF.

The genes are TRBV11-2 and TRBJ1-5; D gene ambiguous. From germline, CDR1 is SGHAT and CDR2 FQNNGV. The CDR3 sequence is 13 residues long. V lost 5 bases and J lost 1, with 6 bases in between. The CDR3: CASSQASNQPQHF. CDR3 DNA sequence: TGTGCCAGCAGCCAAGCCAGCAATCAGCCCCAGCATTTT.

The V gene is TRBV6-2 or TRBV6-3, the J gene TRBJ1-5; D may be TRBD1 (6 bases). Germline values: CDR1 MNHEY, CDR2 SVGEGT. Trimming removed 2 bases from V and 3 bases from J, with 11 bases in between. The CDR3 is made up of 15 amino acids. CDR3 in DNA: TGTGCCAGCAGTTACCTGACAGGACTCAATCAGCCCCAGCATTTT. Protein: CASSYLTGLNQPQHF.